The entry below gives a single T cell receptor (beta chain) sequence along with its context. The CDR3 has 13 amino acids. Germline lookup yields CDR1 SQVTM and CDR2 ANQGSEA. Trimming took 7 bases from V and 1 from J; bases not matched to a gene: 5. Living in 24 US areas, the participants were between roughly 18 and 89 years of age. The study counted Cohort 3 donors as recovered given two negative PCRs, clearance, or symptom resolution. In the authors' methods: Reference gene primers were amplified, and this amplification served to estimate nucleated cell counts. Libraries were prepared by immunoSEQ multiplex PCR; TCRdb keeps only in-frame clonotypes and omits some of them. V and J calls and clone size are given by that table; D and trimming were obtained from the DNA. The sample records approximately 390,000 clones, more than 75% being singletons. The sample originates from a study of blood T cell repertoires in COVID-19. About the study: Specimens from acute and convalescent COVID-19 originated in the United States, Italy and Spain.

The chain employs TRBV29-1 and TRBJ1-1; 8 bases fit TRBD1. This clonotype was obtained from a woman in her forties or fifties who had recovered from COVID-19. Sequencing used PBMCs or T cells enriched from blood (not recorded which). The CDR3 reads CSAEQGENTEAFF. The DNA for the CDR3 is TGCAGCGCGGAACAGGGGGAGAACACTGAAGCTTTCTTT.